This TCR beta chain was obtained from a study of OX40 agonist ivuxolimab in advanced cancers. The table came from immunoSEQ multiplex PCR; TCRdb's copy has only in-frame clones and leaves some out. The sample shows 17,000 or so clones, 80% to 90% of them seen only once. Broader study findings: CD4+ and CD8+ T cells in blood underwent clonal expansion by week 6 at 0.1 to 3.0 mg/kg. Still undetermined is the antigen specificity of the expanded peripheral T cells.

CDR3 length: 19 residues. Per the germline V gene, CDR1 is SGHAT and CDR2 is FQNNGV. V was clipped by 1 base and J by 3 bases, with 24 bases between them. With respect to this clone: Its target is not known.

The sequence derives from an adult with an advanced solid tumor such as melanoma, head and neck, liver or kidney cancer. The sequences come from CD4+ or CD8+ T cells sorted from blood, collected in a trial of the OX40 agonist ivuxolimab. V and J are TRBV11-2 and TRBJ1-1; no clear D gene. The DNA of the CDR3 is TGTGCCAGCAGCTTAGTTGTCTCGGATAACAGCTCGTTTCACACTGAAGCTTTCTTT. This gives the protein CASSLVVSDNSSFHTEAFF.